These 25 T cell receptor beta chains were sequenced from one sample in a study of molecular identifiers for immune sequencing clone quantification. TCRdb passed the PCR reads through MiXCR, listing each CDR3 protein once. The sample records some 100,000 distinct CDR3 sequences, roughly 38% being singletons. The material sequenced was naive CD8+ T cells from blood, with Jurkat cell RNA spiked in. As to subset: FACS-sorted CD8+CD4-CCR7+CD45RA+ naive T cells. The receptors stem from a human donor in good health. Some libraries in this study had Jurkat cell RNA spiked in.

This clonotype was observed at least ten times. The CDR3 region is CASSLRRQNTGELFF. The DNA of the CDR3 is TGTGCCAGCAGCTTGAGGCGACAAAACACCGGGGAGCTGTTTTTT. The chain has TRBV5-6 and TRBJ2-2; D is uncertain. CDR3 length: 15 residues. V lost 1 base to trimming and J lost 2 bases, with 9 bases between them. Germline V gives CDR1 SGHDT, CDR2 YYEEEE.

The chain employs TRBV9 and TRBJ2-7, with D possibly being TRBD2 (6 bases). Trimming left V 3 bases short and J 5 bases short, with 15 bases between. The germline V gene has CDR1 SGDLS and CDR2 YYNGEE. The CDR3 loop spans 14 amino acids. CDR3 in DNA: TGTGCCAGCAGCGGGAGGCTAGCGCGAGACGAGCAGTACTTC. This codes for CASSGRLARDEQYF.

In regard to this clonotype: A read error may explain this, as a much larger clone is one base away. The rearrangement uses TRBV12-3 or TRBV12-4 and TRBJ1-3; D is uncertain. The CDR3 has 14 amino acids. V was cut by 3 bases and J by 0 bases, with 6 bases left in between. The CDR3 coding sequence is TGTGCCAGCAGTTTGGTCATCTCTGGAAACACCATATATTTT. Its translation: CASSLVISGNTIYF.

The chain has TRBV5-6 and TRBJ2-6; D not certain. Looked up from germline, CDR1 is SGHDT and CDR2 is YYEEEE. The V end was cut by 0 bases, the J end by 1 base, with 8 bases between. This CDR3 is 16 amino acids long. CDR3 coding DNA: TGTGCCAGCAGCTTGGGCTCTGGGTCTGGGGCCAACGTCCTGACTTTC. This gives the protein CASSLGSGSGANVLTF.

A word on this clonotype: A clone one base away is much larger, so this may be a read error. V is TRBV7-9 and J is TRBJ2-7; 7 bases are a match to TRBD2. Germline assignment: CDR1 SEHNR and CDR2 FQNEAQ (reference sequence). J gave up 12 bases and V 4 bases, and 9 bases lay outside the gene matches. The CDR3 is made up of 12 amino acids. The CDR3 reads CASSSPRGRAYF. The DNA for the CDR3 is TGTGCCAGCAGCTCGCCTAGAGGGAGGGCGTACTTC.

In this sample, this clonotype turned up many times. This chain links TRBV11-2 with TRBJ2-4; tentative D call: TRBD2 (5 bases). The germline V and J ends were trimmed by 0 bases and 5 bases, with 11 bases remaining between them. Germline V CDR1 and CDR2: SGHAT, FQNNGV. The CDR3 runs to 15 residues. The CDR3 nucleotides read TGTGCCAGCAGCTTAGAGGCGCGGGCCCAAAACATTCAGTACTTC. Translation gives CASSLEARAQNIQYF.

With regard to this clonotype: One junction end disagrees with the germline gene, perhaps due to a read error. The V and J genes are TRBV20-1 and TRBJ2-7; TRBD1 matches at 8 bases. Looked up from germline, CDR1 is DFQATT and CDR2 is SNEGSKA (reference sequence). The CDR3 spans 11 residues. The DNA of the CDR3 is TGCAGTGCCAACAGGGGGGATGAGCGGTACTTC. Translated: CSANRGDERYF.

As to this clonotype: The junction differs from germline at one of its ends, possibly a read error. The chain recombines TRBV7-9 with TRBJ1-1, with 7 bases fitting TRBD1. Germline CDR1 is SEHNR and CDR2 is FQNEAQ (reference sequence). The CDR3 consists of 12 residues. CDR3 in amino acids: CASSPGGTEAYF. The CDR3 nucleotides read TGTGCCAGCAGTCCAGGGGGGACTGAAGCTTACTTT.

This clonotype was recorded a few times. This chain links TRBV2 with TRBJ2-3, with a possible D match to TRBD1 (6 bases). This CDR3 contains 15 residues. The V gene's germline CDR1 is SNHLY and CDR2 FYNNEI. Trimming cost V 4 bases and J 2 bases, with 13 bases left between them. This chain's CDR3 is CASSAYRAATDTQYF. The CDR3 DNA sequence: TGTGCCAGCAGTGCCTACAGGGCAGCCACAGATACGCAGTATTTT.

A single count supports this clonotype. A read error is likely, as this CDR3 ends without the conserved phenylalanine or tryptophan. The limits of the CDR3 on the DNA are not certain, so only TCRdb's listed CDR3 is given. The CDR3 is CASSSGTATSNL. The rearrangement uses TRBV13 and TRBJ2-5; the listed D gene, TRBD1, was not tested against the DNA. The germline V gene encodes CDR1 PRHDT and CDR2 FYEKMQ (reference sequence). The CDR3 numbers 12 amino acids, ends counted.

A word on this clonotype: This may arise from a read error, as a much more abundant clone is one base away. The chain carries TRBV5-5 and TRBJ1-1; D is undetermined. The CDR3 spans 13 residues. Germline V lookup: CDR1 SGHKS, CDR2 YYEKEE (reference sequence). The DNA of the CDR3 is TGTGCCAGCAGCTTGGGCGTAGGCACTGGAGCTTTCTTT. Translation: CASSLGVGTGAFF.

This clonotype occurred many times. The chain recombines TRBV2 with TRBJ1-1; no reliable D call. The CDR3 is 11 amino acids. V lost 3 bases, J lost 6 bases, and 5 bases lay in between. The germline V gene encodes CDR1 SNHLY and CDR2 FYNNEI. In nucleotides, the CDR3 is TGTGCCAGCAGTGACTCAGCTGAAGCTTTCTTT. This codes for CASSDSAEAFF.

The sample holds a few counts of this clonotype. The genes are TRBV4-2 and TRBJ2-3; D may be TRBD2 (5 bases). Germline V gives CDR1 LGHNA, CDR2 YNFKEQ. The CDR3 covers 16 residues. V lost 0 bases to trimming and J lost 0 bases, with 10 bases between them. Written as DNA, the CDR3 is TGTGCCAGCAGCCAAGATTGGACTGAGAGCACAGATACGCAGTATTTT. This translates into CASSQDWTESTDTQYF.

This chain connects TRBV7-2 to TRBJ2-7, with 9 bases identical to TRBD2. The CDR3 loop spans 15 amino acids. The germline CDR1 and CDR2 sequences are SGHTA and FQGNSA. V shed 6 bases and J 0 bases; nucleotides not matched to a gene: 6. The CDR3 loop reads CASRRFSGSSYEQYF. In nucleotides, the CDR3 is TGTGCCAGCAGGAGATTTAGCGGGAGCTCCTACGAGCAGTACTTC.

Regarding this clonotype: The junction does not match germline at one end; this may be a read error. The chain couples TRBV7-2 to TRBJ2-5, with a possible D match to TRBD2 (5 bases). This CDR3 comprises 14 residues. Looked up from germline, CDR1 is SGHTA and CDR2 is FQGNSA. Here the CDR3 DNA reads TGTGCCGTCCGAAAAGCGGCCTCCCAAGAGCCCCAGTACTTC. Protein product: CAVRKAASQEPQYF.

Of note for this clonotype: This could be a read error, since a much larger clone is one nucleotide away. The chain couples TRBV20-1 to TRBJ2-6; D remains unclear. Trimming cost V 3 bases and J 0 bases, with 12 bases left between them. Per the germline V gene, CDR1 is DFQATT and CDR2 is SNEGSKA (reference sequence). The CDR3 length is 16 residues. CDR3 DNA sequence: TGCAGTGCTAGTCAGATACTTGACTCTGGGGCCAACGTCCTGACTTTC. Translating it yields CSASQILDSGANVLTF.

This clonotype was seen ten or more times. The V and J genes are TRBV4-2 and TRBJ2-5; the D is unclear. The CDR3 is 12 residues long. The V gene's germline CDR1 is LGHNA and CDR2 YNFKEQ. The V end was cut by 0 bases, the J end by 4 bases, with 3 bases between. CDR3 bases: TGTGCCAGCAGCCAAGATCTAGAGACCCAGTACTTC. Protein product: CASSQDLETQYF.

Concerning this clonotype: Without the conserved terminal phenylalanine or tryptophan, this CDR3 likely stems from a read error. The V and J genes are TRBV4-3 and TRBJ1-1; D call uncertain. This CDR3 has 15 residues. The germline V gene encodes CDR1 LGHNA and CDR2 YSLEER. V was trimmed by 1 base and J by 1 base, leaving 10 bases between them. CDR3 in amino acids: CASSQGLQPNTEAFL. As DNA, the CDR3 is TGCGCCAGCAGCCAAGGACTTCAGCCGAACACTGAAGCTTTCTTA.

This clonotype occurred a few times. This chain connects TRBV28 to TRBJ1-1; TRBD1 matches at 8 bases. J was trimmed by 0 bases and V by 2 bases; bases with no gene match: 14. Germline V lookup: CDR1 MDHEN, CDR2 SYDVKM. The CDR3 is 19 residues long. As DNA, the CDR3 is TGTGCCAGCAGTTTACCGGGACAGGCGGCGGGTAACATGAACACTGAAGCTTTCTTT. Its translation is CASSLPGQAAGNMNTEAFF.

This clonotype was recorded many times. CDR3 loop: CASSYSGYYEQYF. The CDR3 coding sequence is TGTGCCAGCAGTTACTCGGGTTACTACGAGCAGTACTTC. The chain is built from TRBV6-6 and TRBJ2-7; D ambiguous. Germline V gives CDR1 MNHNY, CDR2 SVGAGI (reference sequence). The CDR3 has 13 residues. The germline V and J ends were trimmed by 0 bases and 3 bases, with 6 bases remaining between them.

Concerning this clonotype: Given a much more abundant clone one base away, this may be a read error. V is TRBV20-1 and J is TRBJ2-7; 7 positions agree with TRBD2. The V segment lost 6 bases and the J segment 2 bases; nucleotides outside the gene matches: 7. This CDR3 comprises 13 residues. Germline assignment: CDR1 DFQATT and CDR2 SNEGSKA (reference sequence). The CDR3 loop reads CSAGAGATYEQYF. The CDR3 bases are TGCAGTGCAGGGGCGGGAGCCACCTACGAGCAGTACTTC.

The V gene is TRBV20-1, the J gene TRBJ2-1; unclear D gene. V was clipped by 3 bases and J by 0 bases, with 6 bases between them. From germline, CDR1 is DFQATT and CDR2 SNEGSKA (reference sequence). CDR3 length: 13 amino acids. CDR3 amino acids: CSARERSYNEQFF. CDR3 sequence (DNA): TGCAGTGCTAGGGAACGCTCCTACAATGAGCAGTTCTTC.

Turning to this clonotype: Relative to the germline gene, one junction end is altered; a read error may explain this. V gene TRBV11-2 combines with J gene TRBJ1-5; TRBD1 is a possible D gene (5 bases). The CDR3 consists of 15 residues. In germline, CDR1 is SGHAT, CDR2 FQNNGV. DNA for the CDR3: TGTGCCAGCAGCTTAGATTCGGGACCCAATCAGCCCCAGCAATTT. As protein: CASSLDSGPNQPQQF.

In DNA, the CDR3 is TGTGCCAGCAGTCCGGGACTCAAGGCTGAGCAGTTCTTC. Amino acids: CASSPGLKAEQFF. The chain has TRBV27 and TRBJ2-1; weak D call: TRBD2 (6 bases). The CDR3 is 13 residues long. With 5 bases removed from V and 9 bases from J, the gap between germline ends came to 14 bases. Germline CDR1 and CDR2: MNHEY and SMNVEV (reference sequence).

The chain carries TRBV28 and TRBJ2-5, with 7 bases lining up with TRBD2. The CDR3 length is 14 residues. After removal of 4 bases from V and 4 bases from J, the junction contained 6 bases not matched to a gene. Germline V lookup: CDR1 MDHEN, CDR2 SYDVKM. The CDR3: CASSSRLAGETQYF. In DNA form, the CDR3 reads TGTGCCAGCAGTTCTCGACTAGCTGGAGAGACCCAGTACTTC.